Listed below are T cell receptor beta chains from one sample, sequenced in a study of blood T cell repertoires in COVID-19. Sequenced by immunoSEQ multiplex PCR; TCRdb stores in-frame clones only, minus some. In the table there are roughly 220,000 clones, roughly 84% of which are singletons. The sequenced sample consisted of PBMCs or T cells enriched from blood (not recorded which). These receptors were collected from a woman between 40 and 55 years old who had recovered from COVID-19. Each CDR3 is given with its conserved first and last residue. D genes are given only for firm matches. Expanded clones get a size class; other rows say once, few or many, or leave the size out.

CDR3 DNA | CDR3 protein | J gene | clone size | V gene | D gene
TGCGCCAGCAGCTTGGTGACTAGCGGGGTCTCAGATACGCAGTATTTT | CASSLVTSGVSDTQYF | TRBJ2-3 | . | TRBV5-1 | TRBD2
TGTGCCAGCAGTTTGGCCGACTACACTGAAGCTTTCTTT | CASSLADYTEAFF | TRBJ1-1 | . | TRBV28 | .
TGTGCCAGCAGCCGAGACAGGGGGCTCCATGGCTACACCTTC | CASSRDRGLHGYTF | TRBJ1-2 | . | TRBV6-2/TRBV6-3 | TRBD1
TGTGCCAGCAGGGCCTTTGAAGCTTTCTTT | CASRAFEAFF | TRBJ1-1 | . | TRBV21-1 | .
TGCGCCAGCAGCTTCCCAGGCCAGAACACTGAAGCTTTCTTT | CASSFPGQNTEAFF | TRBJ1-1 | . | TRBV5-1 | .
TGCAGCGTTGTTCTTCTAATCCGAGGGACCCAGTACTTC | CSVVLLIRGTQYF | TRBJ2-5 | . | TRBV29-1 | .
TGCGCCAGCAGCACCGGGACAGGGGGGTTCGAGCAGTACTTC | CASSTGTGGFEQYF | TRBJ2-7 | . | TRBV5-1 | TRBD1
TGTGCCAGCAGCCTACGACTAGCGAGCGATTACAATGAGCAGTTCTTC | CASSLRLASDYNEQFF | TRBJ2-1 | . | TRBV5-6 | TRBD2
TGTGCCTGGGGAGTACTAGCGGGGCCATCCTACAATGAGCAGTTCTTC | CAWGVLAGPSYNEQFF | TRBJ2-1 | . | TRBV30 | TRBD2
TGTGCCAGCAGTTTACATCAAGGGGCCGCGGGATCCTACGAGCAGTACTTC | CASSLHQGAAGSYEQYF | TRBJ2-7 | . | TRBV28 | .
TGTGCCAGCCGGGACATCTTCTTTGAAAAACTGTTTTTT | CASRDIFFEKLFF | TRBJ1-4 | . | TRBV2 | .
TGTGCCAGCAGTCAACAACCGACAGGGAACTATGGCTACACCTTC | CASSQQPTGNYGYTF | TRBJ1-2 | few | TRBV28 | TRBD1
TGTGCCAGCAGCTCGGGACTAGCGGGCGATACGCAGTATTTT | CASSSGLAGDTQYF | TRBJ2-3 | . | TRBV5-6 | TRBD2
TGCGCCAGCAGCCAACCAGGGGGCACAAGCACTGAAGCTTTCTTT | CASSQPGGTSTEAFF | TRBJ1-1 | . | TRBV5-1 | TRBD1
TGTGCCAGCAGCAAGGGGATTGAAGCTTTCTTT | CASSKGIEAFF | TRBJ1-1 | . | TRBV6-5 | .
TGTGCCAGTAGGATCTCGACAGGGGATGCTTTCTTT | CASRISTGDAFF | TRBJ1-1 | . | TRBV19 | TRBD1
TGTGCCAGCAGCTTGGGACTCAGGGTTACGGGCACTGAAGCTTTCTTT | CASSLGLRVTGTEAFF | TRBJ1-1 | . | TRBV5-6 | .
TGTGCCAGCAGCGTAAGCAGCGGGAGAGCAGGCGGGGAGCTGTTTTTT | CASSVSSGRAGGELFF | TRBJ2-2 | . | TRBV9 | TRBD2
TGCGCCAGCAGCCAAGATCGGACAGGGGCGCAACTGCTTTTT | CASSQDRTGAQLLF | TRBJ1-4 | . | TRBV4-3 | TRBD1
TGTGCCAGCACTGCAGGCCTCAATCAGCCCCAGCATTTT | CASTAGLNQPQHF | TRBJ1-5 | . | TRBV2 | .
TGCGCCAGCAGCTTGGGTACAGGGTCCCGCTATGGCTACACCTTC | CASSLGTGSRYGYTF | TRBJ1-2 | . | TRBV5-1 | .
TGTGCCAGCAGCTTACAGGGTCCATACAATGAGCAGTTCTTC | CASSLQGPYNEQFF | TRBJ2-1 | . | TRBV11-1 | .
TGTGCCAGCAGCTTAGTTAGAGTCGAGACCCAGTACTTC | CASSLVRVETQYF | TRBJ2-5 | . | TRBV7-2 | .
TGCGCCAGCAGTGAGTCGGTGGCTAGCCCAAACAATGAGCAGTTCTTC | CASSESVASPNNEQFF | TRBJ2-1 | . | TRBV10-1 | .
TGTGCCAGCAGCTTAAGCCGGAGCACTGAAGCTTTCTTT | CASSLSRSTEAFF | TRBJ1-1 | . | TRBV7-2 | .
TGTGCCAGCAGCCTCCCCGGGGGCACCGGGGAGCTGTTTTTT | CASSLPGGTGELFF | TRBJ2-2 | . | TRBV3-1/TRBV3-2 | .
TGTGCCAGCAGCCAGGGACTAGCCCCAGAGACCCAGTACTTC | CASSQGLAPETQYF | TRBJ2-5 | few | TRBV7-9 | TRBD2
TGTGCTAGTGGTCCCTCCGGACAGCAAGAGACCCAGTACTTC | CASGPSGQQETQYF | TRBJ2-5 | . | TRBV12-5 | .
TGTGCCAGCTCACCGGAGGTAGATACGCAGTATTTT | CASSPEVDTQYF | TRBJ2-3 | . | TRBV18 | .
TGTGCCAGCAGCCCTCGACAGGGTTTCTCTGGAAACACCATATATTTT | CASSPRQGFSGNTIYF | TRBJ1-3 | . | TRBV11-3 | TRBD1
TGTGCCAGCAGCCAGACTAGCTCGGGCACAGATACGCAGTATTTT | CASSQTSSGTDTQYF | TRBJ2-3 | . | TRBV3-1/TRBV3-2 | TRBD2
TGTGCCAGCAGCACTGGGACTAGCACCCACGAGCAGTACTTC | CASSTGTSTHEQYF | TRBJ2-7 | . | TRBV5-6 | TRBD2
TGTGCCAGCAGTTATAAAGCAATCTACCAAGAGACCCAGTACTTC | CASSYKAIYQETQYF | TRBJ2-5 | . | TRBV27 | .
TGTGCCAGCAGCTCGGACACAGGGGCTGAAGCTTTCTTT | CASSSDTGAEAFF | TRBJ1-1 | few | TRBV11-3 | TRBD1
TGTGCAGGCCCCAGACTAGCGGCTTACTACAATGAGCAGTTCTTC | CAGPRLAAYYNEQFF | TRBJ2-1 | . | TRBV27 | TRBD2
TGCGCCAGCAGCCAAACTAGCGGGAGTAGGGGAAATGAGCAGTTCTTC | CASSQTSGSRGNEQFF | TRBJ2-1 | few | TRBV4-1 | TRBD2
TGCGCCAGCAGTGAGTCGGGGACAGATTATGGCTACACCTTC | CASSESGTDYGYTF | TRBJ1-2 | . | TRBV10-2 | TRBD1
TGTGCCAGCAGCTTAGTTGGGACTATGGGGACCACAGATACGCAGTATTTT | CASSLVGTMGTTDTQYF | TRBJ2-3 | . | TRBV7-2 | TRBD2
TGTGCCACCTCGACTTGGGGGGAGGGCAACCATGAGCAGTTCTTC | CATSTWGEGNHEQFF | TRBJ2-1 | . | TRBV24-1 | TRBD2
TGTGCCAGCAGCCCTCGGCTAGCGGGAGGCCGGGCAGATACGCAGTATTTT | CASSPRLAGGRADTQYF | TRBJ2-3 | . | TRBV7-2 | TRBD2
TGTGCCAGCAGCTTAGCACGGGAGACCCAGTACTTC | CASSLARETQYF | TRBJ2-5 | once | TRBV7-2 | .
TGTGCCAGCAGCTTAGAGCAGGGTTACACTGAAGCTTTCTTT | CASSLEQGYTEAFF | TRBJ1-1 | . | TRBV7-2 | .
TGTGCCAGCAGCCCCCTGACAGGGGGCATCTACAATGAGCAGTTCTTC | CASSPLTGGIYNEQFF | TRBJ2-1 | . | TRBV7-3 | TRBD1
TGTGCCATCAGTGAAACTAGCGGGCATTACAATGAGCAGTTCTTC | CAISETSGHYNEQFF | TRBJ2-1 | . | TRBV10-3 | TRBD2
TGTGCCACCAGTGACCAACATTTT | CATSDQHF | TRBJ1-5 | . | TRBV24-1 | .
TGTGCCACCAGCAGGGGCTCCGAGGGAAACGCTTTCTTT | CATSRGSEGNAFF | TRBJ1-1 | . | TRBV15 | .
TGTGCCTGGAGTGTACGGGGGGGCAATCAGCCCCAGCATTTT | CAWSVRGGNQPQHF | TRBJ1-5 | . | TRBV30 | .
TGTGCCAGCAGCTTATCTCCCCTAGCAGATACGCAGTATTTT | CASSLSPLADTQYF | TRBJ2-3 | . | TRBV7-8 | .
TGTGCCAGCAGCGGCGGCGTCAGGGATCACGAGCAGTACTTC | CASSGGVRDHEQYF | TRBJ2-7 | . | TRBV9 | .
TGTGCCTGGAGTGGACAGGGCAATCAGCCCCAGCATTTT | CAWSGQGNQPQHF | TRBJ1-5 | . | TRBV30 | .
TGCGCCAGCAGCCAGTCGGGACTAGAGGGGGCGGATGAGCAGTTCTTC | CASSQSGLEGADEQFF | TRBJ2-1 | . | TRBV4-3 | .
TGTGCCAGTAAAGAGACACCGGTACTTTATAATTCACCCCTCCACTTT | CASKETPVLYNSPLHF | TRBJ1-6 | . | TRBV19 | .
TGTGCCATCTCAGGGACTAGCAGGTACGAGCAGTACTTC | CAISGTSRYEQYF | TRBJ2-7 | . | TRBV10-3 | TRBD2